A single sample gave rise to the 19 T cell receptor beta chains below, sequenced in a study of T cell repertoires in cytomegalovirus infection. TCRdb recomputed calls from the reads with MiXCR, one row per CDR3 protein. The sample shows some 220,000 distinct CDR3 sequences, 6% to 8% of them seen only once. The sample consisted of PBMCs. Receptors originate from a human donor in good health (CMV status not recorded). Some clones in this sample may be carry-over from other donors' samples.

This clonotype was seen many times. V is TRBV7-9 and J is TRBJ2-1; no reliable D call. The V and J ends lost 5 bases and 5 bases respectively, with 10 bases between them. The CDR3 runs 13 residues. Germline V lookup: CDR1 SEHNR, CDR2 FQNEAQ (reference sequence). CDR3 sequence reads: CASSPPPHNEQFF. In DNA, the CDR3 is TGTGCCAGCAGCCCCCCCCCACACAATGAGCAGTTCTTC.

This chain's CDR3 is CASTQGSTDLTEQYF. The CDR3, as DNA: TGTGCCAGTACACAAGGGTCTACGGATCTTACAGAGCAGTACTTC. V gene TRBV5-5 combines with J gene TRBJ2-7; D remains unclear. The CDR3 is 15 residues long. Germline V gene lookup returns CDR1 SGHKS and CDR2 YYEKEE (reference sequence). V lost 8 bases and J 7 bases, leaving 25 bases between the germline ends.

This clonotype has ten or more counts. The J gene is TRBJ1-5, the V gene TRBV6-1; D unclear. Trimming removed 0 bases from V and 2 bases from J, with 11 bases in between. Germline V gives CDR1 MNHNS, CDR2 SASEGT. CDR3 size: 16 residues. The CDR3 nucleotides read TGTGCCAGCAGTGAAGCGATCGACGGACGCAATCAGCCCCAGCATTTT. Translation gives CASSEAIDGRNQPQHF.

This clonotype was recorded at least ten times. This chain links TRBV28 with TRBJ1-1; the D is unclear. Germline CDR1 reads MDHEN; CDR2 reads SYDVKM. V lost 6 bases and J 3 bases, leaving 8 bases between the germline ends. This CDR3 has 12 residues. CDR3 sequence: CASSPEHTEAFF. The CDR3 nucleotides read TGTGCCAGCAGCCCTGAACACACTGAAGCTTTCTTT.

This clonotype occurred many times. The chain is built from TRBV7-2 and TRBJ2-5; TRBD1 might be the D (6 bases). Trimming removed 3 bases from V and 3 bases from J, with 11 bases in between. Germline V CDR1 and CDR2: SGHTA, FQGNSA. The CDR3 is 14 residues long. CDR3 nucleotide sequence: TGTGCCAGCAGCTTTAGCTGGACAGAAGAGACCCAGTACTTC. This gives the protein CASSFSWTEETQYF.

This clonotype has ten or more counts. This chain links TRBV2 with TRBJ1-2; no firm D call. The CDR3 is 11 amino acids. The V gene lost 4 bases and the J gene lost 8 bases, with 8 bases spanning the gap. CDR1 and CDR2 from the germline V gene are SNHLY and FYNNEI. CDR3 sequence reads: CASSVGSGYTF. Here the CDR3 DNA reads TGTGCCAGCAGTGTGGGGTCCGGCTACACCTTC. Variable domain in full (rest from reference TRBV2 and TRBJ1-2): EPEVTQTPSHQVTQMGQEVILRCVPISNHLYFYWYRQILGQKVEFLVSFYNNEISEKSEIFDDQFSVERPDGSNFTLKIRSTKLEDSAMYFCASSVGSGYTFGSGTRLTVV.

This clonotype was counted ten times or more. The CDR3 nucleotides are TGTGCCAGCAGCCGGACAGGGTCCTTTACCTACGAGCAGTACTTC. As protein: CASSRTGSFTYEQYF. This chain uses TRBV7-2 with TRBJ2-7, with 8 bases fitting TRBD1. The germline V gene has CDR1 SGHTA and CDR2 FQGNSA. Losses at the gene ends were 5 bases for V and 2 bases for J; bases not matched to a gene: 8. This CDR3 has 15 amino acids.

This clonotype has a handful of counts. The chain joins TRBV29-1 to TRBJ2-1; the D gene could be TRBD1 or TRBD2 (6 bases each). Trimming left V 7 bases short and J 1 base short, with 14 bases between. The CDR3 is made up of 14 amino acids. The germline V gene encodes CDR1 SQVTM and CDR2 ANQGSEA. The CDR3, as DNA: TGCAGCGCCCGTAGCGGACAGTCCTACAATGAGCAGTTCTTC. Its protein is CSARSGQSYNEQFF.

This clonotype came up many times. The genes are TRBV7-2 and TRBJ2-3; maybe TRBD1 (6 bases). This CDR3 spans 16 amino acids. V lost 5 bases and J lost 2, with 17 bases in between. Germline V gives CDR1 SGHTA, CDR2 FQGNSA. CDR3 nucleotides: TGTGCCAGCAGCCGTGACCGGGACACGAACACAGATACGCAGTATTTT. It encodes CASSRDRDTNTDTQYF.

This clonotype has ten or more counts. The genes are TRBV7-2 and TRBJ2-1, with D maybe TRBD1 (5 bases). The CDR3 covers 14 residues. The V gene's germline CDR1 is SGHTA and CDR2 FQGNSA. V was shortened by 2 bases and J by 3 bases, with 8 bases between the two germline ends. CDR3 DNA sequence: TGTGCCAGCAGCTTACAGGGAAACTACAATGAGCAGTTCTTC. Its translation is CASSLQGNYNEQFF.

This clonotype was seen at least ten times. The CDR3 nucleotides are TGTGCCAGCAGCCAAGGAGGGGGAGCCATGAACACTGAAGCTTTCTTT. Translating it yields CASSQGGGAMNTEAFF. This rearrangement joins TRBV4-2 to TRBJ1-1, with D possibly matching TRBD1 (6 bases). Trimming cost V 1 base and J 0 bases, with 12 bases left between them. This CDR3 region has 16 residues. Germline V lookup: CDR1 LGHNA, CDR2 YNFKEQ.

This clonotype was observed at least ten times. V is TRBV29-1 and J is TRBJ2-1; D might be TRBD2 (6 bases). The germline V and J ends were trimmed by 2 bases and 6 bases, with 20 bases remaining between them. Germline CDR1 is SQVTM and CDR2 is ANQGSEA. The CDR3 sequence is 16 residues long. The CDR3 DNA is TGCAGCGTTGAACGGTCACCGGGACTTATGGGCAATGAGCAGTTCTTC. Its protein product is CSVERSPGLMGNEQFF.

Many counts were recorded for this clonotype. The V and J genes are TRBV7-9 and TRBJ2-6; 7 bases agree with TRBD1. Trimming removed 8 bases from V and 1 base from J; junction bases left unmatched: 11. CDR1 is SEHNR, CDR2 FQNEAQ, per germline (reference sequence). CDR3 size: 17 residues. This CDR3 reads CASQTGVLSSGANVLTF. CDR3 bases: TGTGCCAGCCAAACAGGGGTGCTTTCTTCTGGGGCCAACGTCCTGACTTTC.

In its sample, this clonotype was seen many times. The V call is TRBV7-2, the J call TRBJ1-1, with D perhaps matching TRBD1 (6 bases). The CDR3 length is 13 residues. Trimming shortened V by 5 bases and J by 4 bases, and 11 bases separated the two germline ends. The germline V gene has CDR1 SGHTA and CDR2 FQGNSA. Here the CDR3 reads CASSVKQGTEAFF. CDR3 nucleotides: TGTGCCAGCAGCGTGAAACAGGGCACTGAAGCTTTCTTT.

This clonotype was found many times. This chain connects TRBV6-2 or TRBV6-3 to TRBJ1-1; 10 nucleotides align to TRBD1. The germline gives CDR1 MNHEY, CDR2 SVGEGT. The CDR3 is made up of 13 amino acids. V was clipped by 5 bases and J by 5 bases; unmatched bases: 2. CDR3 bases: TGTGCCAGCAGTAGGGACAGGGGTACTGAAGCTTTCTTT. It encodes CASSRDRGTEAFF.

This clonotype was seen at least ten times. The chain combines TRBV7-2 with TRBJ1-1, with D maybe TRBD1 (5 bases). Germline CDR1 SGHTA, CDR2 FQGNSA. V lost 5 bases to trimming and J lost 8 bases, with 15 bases between them. This CDR3 contains 13 residues. The CDR3 sequence is CASSHLLRGEAFF. The CDR3 nucleotides read TGTGCCAGCAGCCATCTCCTACGGGGGGAAGCTTTCTTT.

The V and J genes are TRBV23-1 and TRBJ2-7; 7 bases fit TRBD2. TRBV23-1 is given ORF status, its function remaining uncertain. J was trimmed by 1 base and V by 3 bases; bases with no gene match: 9. The CDR3 is made up of 16 amino acids. The CDR3 bases are TGCGCCAGCAGTCACATAGCGGGCCCCTTGTCCTACGAGCAGTACTTC. Translation gives CASSHIAGPLSYEQYF.

This clonotype came up many times. The chain has TRBV7-6 and TRBJ2-1, with D possibly TRBD2 on 6 matching bases. The CDR3 totals 15 residues. In germline, CDR1 is SGHVS, CDR2 FNYEAQ. V was pared by 5 bases and J by 7 bases, with 18 bases between. The CDR3 region is CASSPRADGGNEQFF. The CDR3 DNA follows: TGTGCCAGCAGCCCCCGGGCCGACGGGGGAAATGAGCAGTTCTTC.

There are many counts of this clonotype. J is TRBJ1-2 and V is TRBV7-9; TRBD1 agrees at 7 bases. The CDR3 is made up of 15 amino acids. Losses at the gene ends were 5 bases for V and 0 bases for J; bases not matched to a gene: 6. Germline V gene data show CDR1 as SEHNR and CDR2 as FQNEAQ (reference sequence). This CDR3 is CASSQGQVTNYGYTF. CDR3 nucleotide sequence: TGTGCCAGCAGCCAAGGACAGGTTACTAACTATGGCTACACCTTC.